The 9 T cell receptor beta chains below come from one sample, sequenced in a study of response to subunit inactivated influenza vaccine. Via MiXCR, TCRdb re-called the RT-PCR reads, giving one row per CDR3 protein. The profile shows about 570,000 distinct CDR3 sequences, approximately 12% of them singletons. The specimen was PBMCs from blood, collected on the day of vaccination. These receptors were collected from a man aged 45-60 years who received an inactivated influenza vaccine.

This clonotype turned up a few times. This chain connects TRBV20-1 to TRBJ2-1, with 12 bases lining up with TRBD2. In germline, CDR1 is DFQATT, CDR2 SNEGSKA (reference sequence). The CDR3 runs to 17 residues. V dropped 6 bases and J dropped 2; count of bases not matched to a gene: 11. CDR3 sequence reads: CSASRTSGAQTYNEQFF. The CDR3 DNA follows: TGCAGTGCCTCCAGGACTAGCGGGGCCCAAACCTACAATGAGCAGTTCTTC.

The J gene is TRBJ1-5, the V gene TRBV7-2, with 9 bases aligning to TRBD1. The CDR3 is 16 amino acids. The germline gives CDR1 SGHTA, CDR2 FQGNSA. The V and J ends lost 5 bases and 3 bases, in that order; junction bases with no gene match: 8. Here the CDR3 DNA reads TGTGCCAGCAGCATTCGATACAGGGGGCCCAATCAGCCCCAGCATTTT. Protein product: CASSIRYRGPNQPQHF.

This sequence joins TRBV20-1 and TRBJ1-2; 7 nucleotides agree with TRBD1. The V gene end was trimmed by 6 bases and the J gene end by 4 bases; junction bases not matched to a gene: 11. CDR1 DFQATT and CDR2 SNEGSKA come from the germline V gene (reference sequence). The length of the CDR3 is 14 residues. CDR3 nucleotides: TGCAGTGCACCCCAAGGGGGCTCGGGCTATGGCTACACCTTC. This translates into CSAPQGGSGYGYTF.

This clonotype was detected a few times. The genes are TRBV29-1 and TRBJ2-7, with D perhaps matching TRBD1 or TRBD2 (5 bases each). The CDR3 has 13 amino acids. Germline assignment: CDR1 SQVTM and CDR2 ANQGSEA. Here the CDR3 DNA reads TGCACCGCAACCGGGACGGAGTCCTACGAGCAGTACTTC. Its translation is CTATGTESYEQYF.

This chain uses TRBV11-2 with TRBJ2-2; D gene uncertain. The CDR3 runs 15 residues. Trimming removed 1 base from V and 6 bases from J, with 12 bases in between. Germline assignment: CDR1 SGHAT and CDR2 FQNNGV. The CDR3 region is CASSLAATGPGELFF. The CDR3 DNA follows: TGTGCCAGCAGCTTAGCGGCCACCGGGCCCGGGGAGCTGTTTTTT.

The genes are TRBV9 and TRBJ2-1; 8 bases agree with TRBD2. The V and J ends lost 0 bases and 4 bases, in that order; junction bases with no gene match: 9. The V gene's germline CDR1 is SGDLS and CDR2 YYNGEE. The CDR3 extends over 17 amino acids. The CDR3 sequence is CASSVAPQRELYNEQFF. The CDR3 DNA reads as TGTGCCAGCAGCGTAGCTCCCCAGCGGGAGTTGTACAATGAGCAGTTCTTC.

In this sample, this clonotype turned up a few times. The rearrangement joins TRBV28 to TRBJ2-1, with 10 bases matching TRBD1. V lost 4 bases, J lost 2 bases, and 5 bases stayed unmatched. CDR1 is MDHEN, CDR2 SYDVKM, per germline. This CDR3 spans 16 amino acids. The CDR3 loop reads CASSSRDRGPYNEQFF. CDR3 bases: TGTGCCAGCAGTTCAAGGGACAGGGGACCCTACAATGAGCAGTTCTTC.

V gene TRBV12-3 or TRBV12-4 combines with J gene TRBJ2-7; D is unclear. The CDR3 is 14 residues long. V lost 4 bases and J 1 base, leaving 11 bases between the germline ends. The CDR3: CASSSSVRSYEQYF. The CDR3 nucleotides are TGTGCCAGCAGTTCCTCCGTTAGATCCTACGAGCAGTACTTC.

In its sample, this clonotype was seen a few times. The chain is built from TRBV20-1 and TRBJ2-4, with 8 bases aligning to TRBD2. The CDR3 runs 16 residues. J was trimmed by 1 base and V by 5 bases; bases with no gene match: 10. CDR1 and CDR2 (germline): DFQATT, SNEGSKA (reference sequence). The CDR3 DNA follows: TGCAGTGCTTCTTCCAGCGGGAGAGGGGCCAAAAACATTCAGTACTTC. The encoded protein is CSASSSGRGAKNIQYF.